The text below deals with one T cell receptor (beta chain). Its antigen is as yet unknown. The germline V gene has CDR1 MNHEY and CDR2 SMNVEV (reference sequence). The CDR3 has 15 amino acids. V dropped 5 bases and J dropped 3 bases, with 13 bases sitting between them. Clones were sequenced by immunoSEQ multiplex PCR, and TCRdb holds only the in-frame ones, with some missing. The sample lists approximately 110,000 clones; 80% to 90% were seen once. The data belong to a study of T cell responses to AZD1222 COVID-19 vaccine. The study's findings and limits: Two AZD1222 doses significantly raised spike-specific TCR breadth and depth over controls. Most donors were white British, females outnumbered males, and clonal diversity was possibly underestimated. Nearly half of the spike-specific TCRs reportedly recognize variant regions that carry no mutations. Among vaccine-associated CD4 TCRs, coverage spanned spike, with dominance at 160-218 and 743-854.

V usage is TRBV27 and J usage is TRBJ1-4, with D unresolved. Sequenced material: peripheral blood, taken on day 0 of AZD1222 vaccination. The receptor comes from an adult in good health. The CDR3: CASSPSRVSNEKLFF. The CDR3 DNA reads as TGTGCCAGCAGTCCCAGCCGGGTGTCTAATGAAAAACTGTTTTTT.